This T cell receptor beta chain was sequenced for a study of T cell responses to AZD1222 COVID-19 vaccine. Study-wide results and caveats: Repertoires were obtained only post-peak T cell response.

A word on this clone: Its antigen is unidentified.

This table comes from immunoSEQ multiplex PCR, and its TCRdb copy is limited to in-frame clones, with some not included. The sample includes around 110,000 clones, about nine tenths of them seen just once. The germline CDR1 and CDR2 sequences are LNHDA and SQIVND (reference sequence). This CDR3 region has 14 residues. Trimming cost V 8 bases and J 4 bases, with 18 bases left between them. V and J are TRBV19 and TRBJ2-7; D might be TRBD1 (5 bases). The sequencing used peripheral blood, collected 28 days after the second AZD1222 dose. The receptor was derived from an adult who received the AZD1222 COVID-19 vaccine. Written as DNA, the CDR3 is TGTGCCAGTGCTGCAGGGCGAGGTCCGTACGAGCAGTACTTC. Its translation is CASAAGRGPYEQYF.